Here is one T cell receptor (beta chain) with its context. Its antigen is as yet unknown. These data come from a study of siplizumab effects on memory and regulatory T cells. Study results and limitations: Alloreactive sequences traceable to unstimulated CD4+ memory cells declined significantly under siplizumab.

With V trimmed by 5 bases and J by 5 bases, 7 bases remained unmatched. Germline-derived CDR1 and CDR2 are SGHTA and FQGTGA. The CDR3 is 15 residues long. Repertoires were generated with immunoSEQ multiplex PCR, while TCRdb's copy carries only in-frame clones and drops some. The sample consists of about 100,000 clones, about 91% of them appearing once. Sequencing input: CD4+ T cells sorted from blood. This TCR derives from a human donor in good health. Some clones in this sample may be carry-over from other donors' samples. The gene calls are TRBV7-3 and TRBJ2-1; 9 positions agree with TRBD2. This CDR3 is CASSNGLAGHNEQFF. The CDR3 coding sequence is TGTGCCAGCAGCAACGGGCTAGCGGGGCACAATGAGCAGTTCTTC.